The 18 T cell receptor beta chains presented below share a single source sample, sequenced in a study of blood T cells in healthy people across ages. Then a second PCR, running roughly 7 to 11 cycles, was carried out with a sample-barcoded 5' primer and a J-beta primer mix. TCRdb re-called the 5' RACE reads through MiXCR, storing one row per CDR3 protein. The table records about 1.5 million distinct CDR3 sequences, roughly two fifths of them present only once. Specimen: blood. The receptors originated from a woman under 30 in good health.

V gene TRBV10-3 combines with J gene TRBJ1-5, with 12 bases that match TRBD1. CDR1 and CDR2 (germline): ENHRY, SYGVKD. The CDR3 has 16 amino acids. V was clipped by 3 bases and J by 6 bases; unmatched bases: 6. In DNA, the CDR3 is TGTGCCATCAGTGATTCCGGGACAGGGGGCGGTCAGCCCCAGCATTTT. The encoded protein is CAISDSGTGGGQPQHF.

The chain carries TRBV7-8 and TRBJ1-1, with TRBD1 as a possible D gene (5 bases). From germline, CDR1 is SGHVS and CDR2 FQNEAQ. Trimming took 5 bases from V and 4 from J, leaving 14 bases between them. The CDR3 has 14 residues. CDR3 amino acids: CASSGKWGPTEAFF. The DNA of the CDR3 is TGTGCCAGCAGCGGGAAGTGGGGACCCACTGAAGCTTTCTTT.

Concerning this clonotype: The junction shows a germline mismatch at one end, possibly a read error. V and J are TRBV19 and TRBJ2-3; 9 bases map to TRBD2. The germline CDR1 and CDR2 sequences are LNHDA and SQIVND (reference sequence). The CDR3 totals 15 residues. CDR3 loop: CASSIAGETGDTQYF. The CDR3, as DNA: TGTGCCAGTAGCATAGCGGGAGAGACGGGAGATACGCAGTATTTT.

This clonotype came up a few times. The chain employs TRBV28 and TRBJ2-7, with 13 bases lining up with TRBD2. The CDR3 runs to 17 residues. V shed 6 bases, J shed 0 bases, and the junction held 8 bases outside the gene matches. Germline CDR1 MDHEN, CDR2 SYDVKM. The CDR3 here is CASSPGTSGTSSYEQYF. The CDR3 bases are TGTGCCAGCAGCCCCGGGACTAGCGGGACCAGCTCCTACGAGCAGTACTTC.

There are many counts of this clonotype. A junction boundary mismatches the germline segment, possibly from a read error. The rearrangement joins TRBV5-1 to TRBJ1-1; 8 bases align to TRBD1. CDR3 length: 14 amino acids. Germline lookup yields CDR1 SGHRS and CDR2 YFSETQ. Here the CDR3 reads CASSYRGMNTEAFF. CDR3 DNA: TGTGCCAGCAGTTACAGGGGGATGAACACTGAAGCTTTCTTT.

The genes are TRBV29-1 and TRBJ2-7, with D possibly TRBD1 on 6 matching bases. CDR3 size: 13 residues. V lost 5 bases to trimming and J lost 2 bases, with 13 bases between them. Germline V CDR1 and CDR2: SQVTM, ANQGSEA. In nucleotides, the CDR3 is TGCAGCGTTCCACAGGGCTCCCCCTACGAGCAGTACTTC. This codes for CSVPQGSPYEQYF.

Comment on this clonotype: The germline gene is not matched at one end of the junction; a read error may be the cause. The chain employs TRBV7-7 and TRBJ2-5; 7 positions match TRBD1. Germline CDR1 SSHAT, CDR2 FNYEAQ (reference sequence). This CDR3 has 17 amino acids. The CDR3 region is CASSPNPGGNQQETQYF. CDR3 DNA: TGTGCTAGCAGCCCTAATCCAGGGGGTAACCAACAAGAGACCCAGTACTTC.

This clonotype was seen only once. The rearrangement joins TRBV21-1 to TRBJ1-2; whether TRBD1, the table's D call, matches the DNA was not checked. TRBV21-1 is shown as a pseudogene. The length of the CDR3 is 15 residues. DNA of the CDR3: TGTGCCAGCAGCTTCCCCACCGGGACAGGGAATGGCTACACCTTC. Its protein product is CASSFPTGTGNGYTF.

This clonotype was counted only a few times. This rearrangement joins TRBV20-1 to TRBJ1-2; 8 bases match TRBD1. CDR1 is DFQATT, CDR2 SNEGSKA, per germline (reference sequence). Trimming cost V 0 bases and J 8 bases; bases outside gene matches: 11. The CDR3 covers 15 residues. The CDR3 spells CSAREGGRGQEGYTF. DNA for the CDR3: TGCAGTGCTAGAGAAGGCGGCAGGGGGCAGGAGGGCTACACCTTC.

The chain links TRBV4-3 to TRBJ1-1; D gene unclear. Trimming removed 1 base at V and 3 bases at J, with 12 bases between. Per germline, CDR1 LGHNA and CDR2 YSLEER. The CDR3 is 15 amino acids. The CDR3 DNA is TGCGCCAGCAGCCAAGTGGATTCCGGGCACACTGAAGCTTTCTTT. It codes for CASSQVDSGHTEAFF.

The CDR3 loop is CASSLIAGGTGANVLTF. The CDR3 coding sequence is TGTGCCAGCAGCTTAATTGCAGGGGGCACTGGGGCCAACGTCCTGACTTTC. The chain recombines TRBV7-3 with TRBJ2-6; 8 bases agree with TRBD1. Losses at the gene ends were 1 base for V and 2 bases for J; bases not matched to a gene: 4. Germline V gene data show CDR1 as SGHTA and CDR2 as FQGTGA. The CDR3 is 17 residues long. The full variable domain, completed using reference TRBV7-3 and TRBJ2-6, is GAGVSQTPSNKVTEKGKYVELRCDPISGHTALYWYRQSLGQGPEFLIYFQGTGAADDSGLPNDRFFAVRPEGSVSTLKIQRTERGDSAVYLCASSLIAGGTGANVLTFGAGSRLTVL.

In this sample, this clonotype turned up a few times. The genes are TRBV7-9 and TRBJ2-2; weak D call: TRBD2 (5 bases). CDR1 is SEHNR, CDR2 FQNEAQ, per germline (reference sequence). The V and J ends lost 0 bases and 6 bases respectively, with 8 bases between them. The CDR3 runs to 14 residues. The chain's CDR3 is CASSLAGVAGELFF. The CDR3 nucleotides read TGTGCCAGCAGCTTAGCGGGAGTAGCCGGGGAGCTGTTTTTT.

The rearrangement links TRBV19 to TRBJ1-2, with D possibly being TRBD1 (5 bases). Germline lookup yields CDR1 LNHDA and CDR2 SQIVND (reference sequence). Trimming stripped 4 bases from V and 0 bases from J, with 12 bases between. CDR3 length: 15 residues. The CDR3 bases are TGTGCCAGTAGTAGCCAGGGCGGATCTAACTATGGCTACACCTTC. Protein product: CASSSQGGSNYGYTF.

The CDR3 bases are TGTGCCAGCAGTGGGGGACTAGCGGAAATCTCCTACAATGAGCAGTTCTTC. It codes for CASSGGLAEISYNEQFF. This chain uses TRBV25-1 with TRBJ2-1, with 11 bases lining up with TRBD2. With 4 bases clipped from V and 0 bases from J, the junction kept 5 bases outside the gene matches. The CDR3 runs to 17 residues. In germline, CDR1 is MGHDK, CDR2 SYGVNS.

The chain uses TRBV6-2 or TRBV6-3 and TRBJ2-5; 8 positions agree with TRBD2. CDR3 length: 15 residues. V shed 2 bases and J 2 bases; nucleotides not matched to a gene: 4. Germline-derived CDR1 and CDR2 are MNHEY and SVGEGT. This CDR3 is CASSYQLAAQETQYF. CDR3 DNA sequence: TGTGCCAGCAGTTACCAACTAGCGGCACAAGAGACCCAGTACTTC.

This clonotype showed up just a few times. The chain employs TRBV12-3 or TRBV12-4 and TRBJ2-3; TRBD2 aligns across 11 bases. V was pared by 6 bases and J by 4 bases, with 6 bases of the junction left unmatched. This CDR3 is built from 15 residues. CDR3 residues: CASRTGLAASDTQYF. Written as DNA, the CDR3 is TGTGCCAGCAGAACGGGACTAGCGGCATCAGATACGCAGTATTTT.

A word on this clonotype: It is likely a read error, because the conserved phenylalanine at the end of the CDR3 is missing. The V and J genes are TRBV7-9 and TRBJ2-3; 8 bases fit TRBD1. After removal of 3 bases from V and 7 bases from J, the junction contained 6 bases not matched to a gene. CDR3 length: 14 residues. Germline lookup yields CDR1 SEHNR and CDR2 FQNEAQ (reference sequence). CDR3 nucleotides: TGTGCCAGCAGCTTTAGGGACAGGAGTTATACGCAGTATCTT. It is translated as CASSFRDRSYTQYL.

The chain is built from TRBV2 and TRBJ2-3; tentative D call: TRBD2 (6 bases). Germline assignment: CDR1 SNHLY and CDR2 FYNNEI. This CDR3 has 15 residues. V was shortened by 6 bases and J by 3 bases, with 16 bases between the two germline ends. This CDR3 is CASRTGGDETDTQYF. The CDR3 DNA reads TGTGCCAGCAGAACGGGCGGGGATGAGACAGATACGCAGTATTTT.